The entry below gives a single T cell receptor beta chain sequence along with its context. Its antigen is not identified. Profiled with immunoSEQ multiplex PCR; TCRdb holds only in-frame clones, not every one. Found here are 100,000 to 150,000 clones, roughly 93% of them singletons; the top ten hold around 7%. Germline V gene data show CDR1 as MGHDK and CDR2 as SYGVNS. The CDR3 has 14 residues. The junction had 5 bases not matched to a gene; V was cut back by 5 bases and J by 8 bases. This entry is derived from a study of T cell responses to AZD1222 COVID-19 vaccine. For the study at large: Second-dose intervals near 4 or 12 weeks were combined.

Broader study findings: Mapped onto spike, vaccine-associated CD4 TCRs spanned it and were dominant at 160-218 and 743-854. Donor demographics were predominantly white British with a female majority; clonal diversity may be underestimated.

This receptor was taken from an adult in good health. The chain combines TRBV25-1 with TRBJ2-1; 11 bases agree with TRBD2. Sequences were derived from peripheral blood, sampled on day 0 of AZD1222 vaccination. This CDR3 reads CASSPLAGDYEQFF. CDR3 DNA sequence: TGTGCCAGCAGTCCACTAGCGGGAGACTATGAGCAGTTCTTC.